This is a list of T cell receptor beta chains from one sample in a study of blood T cell repertoires in COVID-19. Profiled with immunoSEQ multiplex PCR; TCRdb holds only in-frame clones, not every one. The data show 110,000 or so clones, 70% to 90% seen once. Sample: peripheral blood. These receptors came from an older woman who had recovered from COVID-19. Each CDR3 is given without its conserved first and last residue. D genes are given only for firm matches. Clone size is shown for a subset of rows, as once, few, many or a class of expanded clone.

D | J | size | V | CDR3
NA | TRBJ1-2 | few | TRBV5-1 | ASSLGGSNYGYT
NA | TRBJ2-2 | NA | TRBV28 | ASSPRTYTGELF
NA | TRBJ2-7 | NA | TRBV7-9 | ASSYEVGYEQY
NA | TRBJ1-1 | NA | TRBV5-5 | ASSLNSKQAF
TRBD2 | TRBJ2-1 | NA | TRBV7-2 | ASSLDTSGISYNEQF
NA | TRBJ1-4 | NA | TRBV28 | ASSFGREEKLF
TRBD2 | TRBJ2-5 | NA | TRBV7-8 | ASSLGSGGETQY
NA | TRBJ2-1 | NA | TRBV12-3/TRBV12-4 | ASTATQYNEQF
NA | TRBJ2-1 | few | TRBV6-2/TRBV6-3 | ASSYGRGYHNEQF
TRBD2 | TRBJ2-2 | NA | TRBV7-2 | ASSFAGGPSGGELF
NA | TRBJ1-2 | NA | TRBV25-1 | ASPRPYGYT
TRBD1 | TRBJ2-3 | NA | TRBV3-1/TRBV3-2 | ASSQWQGVQY
NA | TRBJ1-2 | NA | TRBV24-1 | ATSDWGRADGYT
NA | TRBJ2-5 | NA | TRBV7-3 | ASSLMASSETQY
TRBD2 | TRBJ2-1 | NA | TRBV6-2/TRBV6-3 | ASSYSNRGLAGIYNEQF
TRBD2 | TRBJ2-3 | NA | TRBV24-1 | ATSDETSGDTDTQY
NA | TRBJ2-5 | NA | TRBV18 | ASSPRGETQY
TRBD2 | TRBJ2-6 | NA | TRBV4-1 | ASSQGGGYSGANVLT
NA | TRBJ2-2 | once | TRBV7-2 | ASSPRTFTGELF
NA | TRBJ1-2 | NA | TRBV4-3 | ASSQEGGGRSYGYT
NA | TRBJ1-5 | NA | TRBV10-3 | AIATGRAAQPQH
TRBD1 | TRBJ1-3 | many | TRBV27 | ASNRGGSGNTIY
NA | TRBJ2-3 | NA | TRBV28 | ASRRFQGTDTQY
NA | TRBJ2-7 | once | TRBV5-1 | ASSLFRGGAYEQY
NA | TRBJ2-3 | NA | TRBV18 | ASSPSSTTDTQY
NA | TRBJ2-6 | NA | TRBV7-8 | ASSLAPGYSYSGANVLT
NA | TRBJ2-1 | NA | TRBV9 | ASSVAGDRGEQF
NA | TRBJ1-2 | NA | TRBV28 | ASAGAYGYT
NA | TRBJ2-7 | NA | TRBV3-1/TRBV3-2 | ASSRSSNGLY
NA | TRBJ2-7 | NA | TRBV7-5 | VRCSPGHIYEQY
TRBD1 | TRBJ1-2 | NA | TRBV30 | ALQGKGQAWGNYGYT
NA | TRBJ1-1 | NA | TRBV7-3 | ASSTWGNTEAF
NA | TRBJ2-2 | NA | TRBV3-1/TRBV3-2 | ASSQGPVNTGELF
NA | TRBJ1-3 | NA | TRBV5-1 | ASSLTGTNSGNTIY
TRBD2 | TRBJ2-1 | NA | TRBV5-1 | ASSLVLAGSYNEQF
NA | TRBJ2-2 | NA | TRBV5-1 | ASSWGRNTGELF
TRBD2 | TRBJ2-3 | NA | TRBV28 | ASRGTSGGGFTDTQY
TRBD2 | TRBJ2-3 | NA | TRBV9 | ASSERGTTDTQY
TRBD2 | TRBJ2-2 | NA | TRBV4-3 | ASSQDGGENTGELF
TRBD1 | TRBJ2-3 | NA | TRBV11-3 | ASSFGTGGADTQY
NA | TRBJ1-1 | NA | TRBV19 | ASSTGWVRTEAF
TRBD2 | TRBJ2-1 | NA | TRBV28 | ASSLGLAARGQF
NA | TRBJ2-7 | NA | TRBV6-5 | ASSTTGLEQY
NA | TRBJ2-1 | NA | TRBV24-1 | ATSDPQAVAGRFSYNEQF
NA | TRBJ1-3 | NA | TRBV7-9 | ASSLGTGGNTIY
NA | TRBJ2-2 | NA | TRBV6-4 | ASSVGHGNTGELF
NA | TRBJ1-2 | NA | TRBV5-5 | ASSADISYGYT
NA | TRBJ2-5 | NA | TRBV4-1 | ASSQRSPGLRTAKETQY
NA | TRBJ1-1 | few | TRBV4-1 | ASSQDNLRPVGTEAF
NA | TRBJ2-3 | NA | TRBV11-2 | ASSLGLDRGTDTQY